The rows below give T cell receptor beta chains drawn from one sample of a study of blood T cell repertoires in COVID-19. Clones were sequenced by immunoSEQ multiplex PCR, and TCRdb holds only the in-frame ones, with some missing. The table shows some 64,000 clones, with roughly 80% occurring only once. The source material was peripheral blood. The receptors were sampled from a man aged 55 to 69 with COVID-19, enrolled during active disease. CDR3s include the opening cysteine and the closing phenylalanine or tryptophan. The order of the fields is clone size, V gene, J gene, D gene, CDR3 DNA, CDR3 protein. A D gene is named only where the DNA matches it firmly. Size is omitted from some rows. Given values are once, few, many or a class for expanded clones.

clone size: .; V gene: TRBV7-9; J gene: TRBJ1-1; D gene: .; CDR3 DNA: TGTGCCAGCAGTGGATCAGGGAGGTCGACTGAAGCTTTCTTT; CDR3 protein: CASSGSGRSTEAFF
clone size: once; V gene: TRBV6-2/TRBV6-3; J gene: TRBJ2-7; D gene: TRBD2; CDR3 DNA: TGTGCCAGCAGTCCCTCGGGGGGACGTCCCTACGAGCAGTACTTC; CDR3 protein: CASSPSGGRPYEQYF
clone size: .; V gene: TRBV7-3; J gene: TRBJ2-5; D gene: .; CDR3 DNA: TGTGCCAGCAGCTTACTCGGGGAGACCCAGTACTTC; CDR3 protein: CASSLLGETQYF
clone size: few; V gene: TRBV7-9; J gene: TRBJ1-2; D gene: .; CDR3 DNA: TGTGCCAGCAGCTTACGAGGGGGATATGGCTACACCTTC; CDR3 protein: CASSLRGGYGYTF
clone size: .; V gene: TRBV19; J gene: TRBJ1-2; D gene: .; CDR3 DNA: TGTGCCAGTAGTAGAGACAGGACTAACTATGGCTACACCTTC; CDR3 protein: CASSRDRTNYGYTF
clone size: .; V gene: TRBV28; J gene: TRBJ1-6; D gene: .; CDR3 DNA: TGTGCCACCACTTCCCGGTCACCCCTCCACTTT; CDR3 protein: CATTSRSPLHF
clone size: few; V gene: TRBV2; J gene: TRBJ2-7; D gene: .; CDR3 DNA: TGTGCCGGCCAACGGGAATCCTACGAGCAGTACTTC; CDR3 protein: CAGQRESYEQYF
clone size: .; V gene: TRBV9; J gene: TRBJ2-3; D gene: .; CDR3 DNA: TGTGCCAGTGTGGTGGGGCTTGCTAGCACAGATACGCAGTATTTT; CDR3 protein: CASVVGLASTDTQYF
clone size: few; V gene: TRBV7-9; J gene: TRBJ2-7; D gene: .; CDR3 DNA: TGTGCCAGCAGCTTAGGTGGCAATAGCCTCTACGAGCAGTACTTC; CDR3 protein: CASSLGGNSLYEQYF
clone size: .; V gene: TRBV6-5; J gene: TRBJ2-7; D gene: TRBD1; CDR3 DNA: TGTGCCAGCAGCCCAGACAGGGACTCCTACGAGCAGTACTTC; CDR3 protein: CASSPDRDSYEQYF
clone size: .; V gene: TRBV6-1; J gene: TRBJ2-3; D gene: .; CDR3 DNA: TGTGCCAGCAGTGCATCTAGGCGGGGGCTGACCTCGAGCACAGATACGCAGTATTTT; CDR3 protein: CASSASRRGLTSSTDTQYF
clone size: .; V gene: TRBV7-6; J gene: TRBJ1-3; D gene: .; CDR3 DNA: TGTGCCAGCAGCCCCATCGGAAACACCATATATTTT; CDR3 protein: CASSPIGNTIYF
clone size: .; V gene: TRBV4-2; J gene: TRBJ2-2; D gene: TRBD2; CDR3 DNA: TGTGCCAGCAGCCCGGGACCTAGCGGGGGGTACACCGGGGAGCTGTTTTTT; CDR3 protein: CASSPGPSGGYTGELFF
clone size: .; V gene: TRBV24-1; J gene: TRBJ2-7; D gene: TRBD1; CDR3 DNA: TGTGCCACCAGTGACCCTCGGGGACAGGGGTACGAGCAGTACTTC; CDR3 protein: CATSDPRGQGYEQYF
clone size: once; V gene: TRBV6-6; J gene: TRBJ1-2; D gene: TRBD1; CDR3 DNA: TGTGCCAGCAGTTACCGGGACAGGGGTTATGGCTACACCTTC; CDR3 protein: CASSYRDRGYGYTF
clone size: once; V gene: TRBV24-1; J gene: TRBJ1-1; D gene: .; CDR3 DNA: TGTGCCACCAGCGAAGCCTCATCGGGGTTTTGGACTGAAGCTTTCTTT; CDR3 protein: CATSEASSGFWTEAFF
clone size: once; V gene: TRBV11-3; J gene: TRBJ2-1; D gene: .; CDR3 DNA: TGTGCCAGCAGTTTGGGCCGTTACAATGAGCAGTTCTTC; CDR3 protein: CASSLGRYNEQFF
clone size: .; V gene: TRBV12-3/TRBV12-4; J gene: TRBJ1-1; D gene: .; CDR3 DNA: TGTGCCAGCAGCTCTTCAGTTGAAGCTTTCTTT; CDR3 protein: CASSSSVEAFF
clone size: .; V gene: TRBV7-6; J gene: TRBJ2-4; D gene: .; CDR3 DNA: TGTGCCAGCAGCTTAGCAGGGACTGGAAACATTCAGTACTTC; CDR3 protein: CASSLAGTGNIQYF
clone size: many; V gene: TRBV30; J gene: TRBJ2-2; D gene: .; CDR3 DNA: TGTGCCTGGAGTGTTAGCAGAGGAACCGGGGAGCTGTTTTTT; CDR3 protein: CAWSVSRGTGELFF
clone size: few; V gene: TRBV25-1; J gene: TRBJ1-1; D gene: TRBD1; CDR3 DNA: TGTGCCAGCAGTGCGACAGGGTTCACTGAAGCTTTCTTT; CDR3 protein: CASSATGFTEAFF
clone size: .; V gene: TRBV30; J gene: TRBJ2-3; D gene: .; CDR3 DNA: TGTGCCTGGGGGGCTGGCGGCTTTAGATTTACGCAGTATTTT; CDR3 protein: CAWGAGGFRFTQYF
clone size: once; V gene: TRBV6-6; J gene: TRBJ1-6; D gene: TRBD1; CDR3 DNA: TGTGCCAGCAGTTATCTGACAGGGACACTCCACTTT; CDR3 protein: CASSYLTGTLHF
clone size: .; V gene: TRBV6-5; J gene: TRBJ2-5; D gene: .; CDR3 DNA: TGTGCCGGACAGAGAGGAGCGCGAGATCAAGAGACCCAGTACTTC; CDR3 protein: CAGQRGARDQETQYF
clone size: .; V gene: TRBV5-4; J gene: TRBJ2-3; D gene: TRBD2; CDR3 DNA: TGTGCCAGCAGCTTGGGCAGCGGGGTCCCAGATACGCAGTATTTT; CDR3 protein: CASSLGSGVPDTQYF
clone size: few; V gene: TRBV27; J gene: TRBJ2-7; D gene: TRBD1; CDR3 DNA: TGTGCCAGCAGTTTATCCCGGACAGGGTCTGACGAGCAGTACTTC; CDR3 protein: CASSLSRTGSDEQYF
clone size: .; V gene: TRBV30; J gene: TRBJ1-2; D gene: .; CDR3 DNA: TGTGCCTGGAGGAGAGGGGGGGCCGTCAACTATGGCTACACCTTC; CDR3 protein: CAWRRGGAVNYGYTF
clone size: .; V gene: TRBV7-9; J gene: TRBJ1-4; D gene: .; CDR3 DNA: TGTGCCAGCAGCTCGCGGTTGGCGACTAATGAAAAACTGTTTTTT; CDR3 protein: CASSSRLATNEKLFF
clone size: .; V gene: TRBV14; J gene: TRBJ1-6; D gene: TRBD1; CDR3 DNA: TGTGCCAGCAGCCGGGGACAGGATAATTCACCCCTCCACTTT; CDR3 protein: CASSRGQDNSPLHF
clone size: once; V gene: TRBV5-1; J gene: TRBJ1-4; D gene: .; CDR3 DNA: TGCGCCAGCAGCTTAGCCCTCTCGACACAGGCTAATGAAAAACTGTTTTTT; CDR3 protein: CASSLALSTQANEKLFF
clone size: .; V gene: TRBV7-3; J gene: TRBJ2-2; D gene: .; CDR3 DNA: TGTGCCAGCAGTCCTATCGGGGACACCGGGGAGCTGTTTTTT; CDR3 protein: CASSPIGDTGELFF
clone size: .; V gene: TRBV6-5; J gene: TRBJ1-2; D gene: .; CDR3 DNA: TGTGCCAGCAGTTACTCTCCCAGGCAGGGCTATGGCTACACCTTC; CDR3 protein: CASSYSPRQGYGYTF
clone size: .; V gene: TRBV2; J gene: TRBJ2-2; D gene: .; CDR3 DNA: TGTGCCAGCGCCTCGGGATGGGGCACCGGGGAGCTGTTTTTT; CDR3 protein: CASASGWGTGELFF
clone size: .; V gene: TRBV5-6; J gene: TRBJ1-5; D gene: .; CDR3 DNA: TGTGCCAGCAGCTTGGGAGCGTTAAATCAGCCCCAGCATTTT; CDR3 protein: CASSLGALNQPQHF
clone size: .; V gene: TRBV29-1; J gene: TRBJ1-1; D gene: .; CDR3 DNA: TGCAGCGTTGTGGAGGCCGTCCGTACTGAAGCTTTCTTT; CDR3 protein: CSVVEAVRTEAFF
clone size: .; V gene: TRBV19; J gene: TRBJ1-6; D gene: .; CDR3 DNA: TGTGCCAGTAGTACCGAGGCCGGCCCCCCCCGGGGTTCACCCCTCCACTTT; CDR3 protein: CASSTEAGPPRGSPLHF
clone size: .; V gene: TRBV19; J gene: TRBJ1-2; D gene: TRBD1; CDR3 DNA: TGTGCCAGTAGTGCCCGACAGGGGATGGGCTACACCTTC; CDR3 protein: CASSARQGMGYTF
clone size: .; V gene: TRBV28; J gene: TRBJ1-1; D gene: TRBD1; CDR3 DNA: TGTGCCAGCAGTCTAGGGACAGGGGGCAAGGCTTTCTTT; CDR3 protein: CASSLGTGGKAFF
clone size: once; V gene: TRBV20-1; J gene: TRBJ2-7; D gene: .; CDR3 DNA: TGCAGTGCCCTCCTATCCTACGAGCAGTACTTC; CDR3 protein: CSALLSYEQYF
clone size: .; V gene: TRBV7-9; J gene: TRBJ1-6; D gene: .; CDR3 DNA: TGTGCCAGCAGCTTAGTTGAGGGTTCCTATAATTCACCCCTCCACTTT; CDR3 protein: CASSLVEGSYNSPLHF
clone size: .; V gene: TRBV11-2; J gene: TRBJ1-2; D gene: .; CDR3 DNA: TGTGCCAGCAGCTTAAGGGGAAGGTCAGCAGCTAACTATGGCTACACCTTC; CDR3 protein: CASSLRGRSAANYGYTF
clone size: once; V gene: TRBV19; J gene: TRBJ1-4; D gene: .; CDR3 DNA: TGTGCCAGTAAGAGGGAAACTAATGAAAAACTGTTTTTT; CDR3 protein: CASKRETNEKLFF
clone size: .; V gene: TRBV5-4; J gene: TRBJ2-5; D gene: .; CDR3 DNA: TGTGCCAGCAGCCTGTCACAGAGACAAGAGACCCAGTACTTC; CDR3 protein: CASSLSQRQETQYF
clone size: once; V gene: TRBV7-3; J gene: TRBJ1-3; D gene: .; CDR3 DNA: TGTGCCAGCAGCTTAACGGCAGGGAATGGAAACACCATATATTTT; CDR3 protein: CASSLTAGNGNTIYF
clone size: .; V gene: TRBV13; J gene: TRBJ2-1; D gene: .; CDR3 DNA: TGTGCCAGCAGCGGGCGGGGTAACGGTGAGCAGTTCTTC; CDR3 protein: CASSGRGNGEQFF